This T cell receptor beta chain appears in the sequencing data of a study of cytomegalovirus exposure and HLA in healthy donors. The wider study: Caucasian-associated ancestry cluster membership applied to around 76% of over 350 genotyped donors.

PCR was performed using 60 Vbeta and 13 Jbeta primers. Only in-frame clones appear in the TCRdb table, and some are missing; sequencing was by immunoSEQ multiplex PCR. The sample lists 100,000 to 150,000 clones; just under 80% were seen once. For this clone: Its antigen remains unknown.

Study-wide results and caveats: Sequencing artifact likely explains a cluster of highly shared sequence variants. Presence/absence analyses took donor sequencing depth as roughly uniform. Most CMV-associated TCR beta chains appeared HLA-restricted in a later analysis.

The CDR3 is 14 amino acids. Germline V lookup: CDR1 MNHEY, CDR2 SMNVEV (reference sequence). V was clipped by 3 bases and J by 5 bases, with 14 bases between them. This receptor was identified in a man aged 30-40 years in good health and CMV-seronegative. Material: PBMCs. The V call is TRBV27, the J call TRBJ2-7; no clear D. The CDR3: CASSFGLPQNEQYF. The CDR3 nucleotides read TGTGCCAGCAGTTTTGGGCTACCTCAGAACGAGCAGTACTTC.